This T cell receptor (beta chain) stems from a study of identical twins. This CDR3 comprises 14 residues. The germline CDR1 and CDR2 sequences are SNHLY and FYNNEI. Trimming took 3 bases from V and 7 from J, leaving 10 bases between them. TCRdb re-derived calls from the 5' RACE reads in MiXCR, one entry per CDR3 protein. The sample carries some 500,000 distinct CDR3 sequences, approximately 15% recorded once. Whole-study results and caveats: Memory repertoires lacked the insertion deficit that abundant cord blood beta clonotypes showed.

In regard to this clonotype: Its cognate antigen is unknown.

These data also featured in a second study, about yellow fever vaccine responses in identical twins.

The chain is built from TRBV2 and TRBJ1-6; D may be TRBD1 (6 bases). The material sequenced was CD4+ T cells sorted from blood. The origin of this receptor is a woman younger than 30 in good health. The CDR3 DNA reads TGTGCCAGCAGTGATACGGGACAAAATTCACCCCTCCACTTT. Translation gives CASSDTGQNSPLHF.